The clone carrying this T cell receptor beta chain occurred once. This sample is part of a study of blood T cell repertoires in COVID-19. Per the authors' pipeline: Scientists estimated how many nucleated cells there were by amplifying reference gene primers. Libraries were prepared by immunoSEQ multiplex PCR; TCRdb keeps only in-frame clonotypes and omits some of them. That table supplies the V and J calls and clone size; D and trimming were determined from the DNA. The table shows tens of thousands of clones, with more than 90% occurring only once. CDR1 and CDR2 (germline): MNHEY, SVGAGI. This CDR3 comprises 15 residues. The ends lost 6 bases at V and 6 bases at J; junction bases unmatched: 12.

Sequenced: peripheral blood. This sequence originates from a man aged 45-65 years with COVID-19, enrolled during active disease. The chain is built from TRBV6-5 and TRBJ1-2; 8 nucleotides line up with TRBD1. The CDR3 DNA reads as TGTGCCAGCAGGGACAGGGAGTCGTTTAGGGATGGCTACACCTTC. Its protein product is CASRDRESFRDGYTF.